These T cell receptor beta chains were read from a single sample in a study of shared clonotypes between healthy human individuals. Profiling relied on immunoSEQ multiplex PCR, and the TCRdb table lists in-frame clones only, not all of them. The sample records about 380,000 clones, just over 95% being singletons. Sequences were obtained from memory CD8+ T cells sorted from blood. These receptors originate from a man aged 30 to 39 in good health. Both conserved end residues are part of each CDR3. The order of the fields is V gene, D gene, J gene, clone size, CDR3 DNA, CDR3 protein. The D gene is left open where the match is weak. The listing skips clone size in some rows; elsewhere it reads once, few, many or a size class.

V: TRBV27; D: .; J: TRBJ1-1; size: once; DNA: TGTGCCAGCAGTTTATGGGAAATGGGTGAAGCTTTCTTT; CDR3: CASSLWEMGEAFF
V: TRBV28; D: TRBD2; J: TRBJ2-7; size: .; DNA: TGTGCCAGCACAAATAGCGGGAGCGGGAGGGGTTACGAGCAGTACTTC; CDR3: CASTNSGSGRGYEQYF
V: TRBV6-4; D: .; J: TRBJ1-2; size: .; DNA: TGTGCCAGCAGTGATAATGGCTACACCTTC; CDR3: CASSDNGYTF
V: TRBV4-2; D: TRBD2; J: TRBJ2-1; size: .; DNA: TGTGCCAGCAGCCAAGACGGGGTAGCGGGAAGCAATGAGCAGTTCTTC; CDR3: CASSQDGVAGSNEQFF
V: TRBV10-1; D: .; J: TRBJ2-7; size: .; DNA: TGCGCCAGCAGTGACGGGGTCTACGAGCAGTACTTC; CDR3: CASSDGVYEQYF
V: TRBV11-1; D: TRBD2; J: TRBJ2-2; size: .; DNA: TGTGCCAGCAGCTTAGTTCAACTAGCGGGAAGTACCGGGGAGCTGTTTTTT; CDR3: CASSLVQLAGSTGELFF
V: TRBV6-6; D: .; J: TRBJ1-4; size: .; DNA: TGTGCCAGCGGTTTAGCTCCCAGGGATGAAAAACTGTTTTTT; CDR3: CASGLAPRDEKLFF
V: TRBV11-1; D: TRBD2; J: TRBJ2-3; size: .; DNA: TGTGCCAGCAGCTTATTAGCGGGAGGGCCCAGTACAGATACGCAGTATTTT; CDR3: CASSLLAGGPSTDTQYF
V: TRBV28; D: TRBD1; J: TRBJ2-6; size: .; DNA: TGTGCCAGCAGTTTACCATTCGGACAGGGACCCTCTGGGGCCAACGTCCTGACTTTC; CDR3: CASSLPFGQGPSGANVLTF
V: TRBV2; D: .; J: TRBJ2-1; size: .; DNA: TGTGCCAGCAGTGATGGCCGAGTGAACAATGAGCAGTTCTTC; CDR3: CASSDGRVNNEQFF
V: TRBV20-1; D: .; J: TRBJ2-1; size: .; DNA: TGCAGTGCCCCAGGACATGATGAGCAGTTCTTC; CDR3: CSAPGHDEQFF
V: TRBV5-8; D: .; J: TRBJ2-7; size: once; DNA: TGTGCCAGCAGCTTTATGGCCCTCTCCCATCGTGACGAGCAGTACTTC; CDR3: CASSFMALSHRDEQYF
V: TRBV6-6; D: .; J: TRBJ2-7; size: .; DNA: TGTGCCAGCAGATCACGCAAGGACGAGCCCTACGAGCAGTACTTC; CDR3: CASRSRKDEPYEQYF
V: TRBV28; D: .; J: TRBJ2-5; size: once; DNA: TGTGCCAGCACCTTAGGGGGTGTGGTAGGACAAGGGGTCGAGACCCAGTACTTC; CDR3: CASTLGGVVGQGVETQYF
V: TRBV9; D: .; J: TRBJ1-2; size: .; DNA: TGTGCCAGCAGCACAACCTATGGCTACACCTTC; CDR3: CASSTTYGYTF
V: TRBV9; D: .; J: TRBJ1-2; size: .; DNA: TGTGCCAGCAGCGTAGGGGGCGCGTGGTATGGCTACACCTTC; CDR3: CASSVGGAWYGYTF
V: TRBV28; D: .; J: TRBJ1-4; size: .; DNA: TGTGCCAGCAGTAGCCAGGGGCAAGAAAAACTGTTTTTT; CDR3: CASSSQGQEKLFF
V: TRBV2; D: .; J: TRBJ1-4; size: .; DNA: TGTGCCAGCAGTGAGCGGCAGGCTGCTGGAAAACTGTTTTTT; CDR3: CASSERQAAGKLFF
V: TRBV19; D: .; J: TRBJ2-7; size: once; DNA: TGTGCCAGTAGTATAGCCGGACACTCCTACGAGCAGTACTTC; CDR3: CASSIAGHSYEQYF
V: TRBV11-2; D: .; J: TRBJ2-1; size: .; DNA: TGTGCCAGCAGCTACGCAGGGAGCTCCTACAATGAGCAGTTCTTC; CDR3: CASSYAGSSYNEQFF
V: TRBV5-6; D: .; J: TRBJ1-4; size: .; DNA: TGTGCCAGCAGCTTGGGACTAGAGCTTAATGAAAAACTGTTTTTT; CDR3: CASSLGLELNEKLFF
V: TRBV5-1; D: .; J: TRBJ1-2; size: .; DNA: TGCGCCAGCAGCCAGAAAGGACAGACCTATGGCTACACCTTC; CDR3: CASSQKGQTYGYTF